The text below deals with one TCR beta chain. With 4 bases clipped from V and 4 bases from J, the junction kept 10 bases outside the gene matches. CDR3 length: 16 residues. Germline V CDR1 and CDR2: SGHNT, YENEEA. The data originate from a study of T cells in localized non-small cell lung cancer. Using immunoSEQ multiplex PCR, the repertoire was profiled, and TCRdb retains in-frame clones only, with some absent. The sample carries more than 25,000 clones, about nine tenths recorded once. The V and J genes are TRBV11-3 and TRBJ2-5; 9 bases match TRBD1. Source: PBMCs, taken before any cancer treatment. The source is a man aged 35 to 69 with stage II lung adenocarcinoma. The DNA for the CDR3 is TGTGCCAGCAGCTCAGGACAGGGGCTGTGGGGAGAGACCCAGTACTTC. Its protein product is CASSSGQGLWGETQYF.